This entry lists 25 T cell receptor beta chains sequenced from one sample in a study of lymphopenia after photon versus proton radiotherapy. Data came from immunoSEQ multiplex PCR; TCRdb stores just in-frame clones and leaves some out. The sample shows approximately 170,000 clones, 80% to 90% of them seen only once. Sample: peripheral blood, taken from a patient treated with photon-based radiotherapy. These receptors came from a middle-aged man with gastric cancer.

The chain combines TRBV10-3 with TRBJ1-2; maybe TRBD1 (5 bases). The CDR3 has 16 residues. V dropped 6 bases and J dropped 1 base, with 18 bases sitting between them. Germline values: CDR1 ENHRY, CDR2 SYGVKD. CDR3 sequence: CAISQRGARLNYGYTF. The CDR3 nucleotides read TGTGCCATCAGCCAACGAGGGGCCCGACTTAACTATGGCTACACCTTC.

The count of this clone is one. The chain joins TRBV30 to TRBJ1-5; D is ambiguous. The CDR3 covers 14 residues. The ends were cut back, 1 base at V and 0 bases at J, with 7 bases in the middle. In germline, CDR1 is GTSNPN, CDR2 SVGIG (reference sequence). CDR3 bases: TGTGCCTGGAGTGGACCCTCTAGCAATCAGCCCCAGCATTTT. It specifies CAWSGPSSNQPQHF.

This chain links TRBV2 with TRBJ2-2, with 11 bases identical to TRBD2. Germline V CDR1 and CDR2: SNHLY, FYNNEI. The CDR3 totals 18 residues. With 4 bases clipped from V and 0 bases from J, the junction kept 7 bases outside the gene matches. The CDR3 DNA follows: TGTGCCAGCAGTGGGCCCTCACTAGCGGGAGCGAACACCGGGGAGCTGTTTTTT. It codes for CASSGPSLAGANTGELFF.

V gene TRBV29-1 combines with J gene TRBJ1-1; D not certain. The CDR3 contains 14 residues. Germline CDR1 SQVTM, CDR2 ANQGSEA. Trimming took off 7 bases at V and 4 bases at J, with 19 bases between the two ends. CDR3 DNA sequence: TGCAGCGCCCAAAGTGCGGGCGAGGGCACTGAAGCTTTCTTT. Protein product: CSAQSAGEGTEAFF.

The genes are TRBV29-1 and TRBJ1-1; no reliable D call. Per the germline V gene, CDR1 is SQVTM and CDR2 is ANQGSEA. Trimming took 7 bases from V and 4 from J, leaving 7 bases between them. The CDR3 consists of 10 residues. The CDR3 DNA is TGCAGCGGGAAGATCACTGAAGCTTTCTTT. Protein product: CSGKITEAFF.

The rearrangement links TRBV28 to TRBJ2-7; 8 bases are a match to TRBD2. V trimming: 4 bases; J trimming: 4 bases; junction bases outside the gene matches: 9. The CDR3 covers 15 residues. The germline V gene encodes CDR1 MDHEN and CDR2 SYDVKM. The CDR3 coding sequence is TGTGCCAGCAGTTCCCCCGGACTAGCTCGGTACGAGCAGTACTTC. This codes for CASSSPGLARYEQYF.

V and J are TRBV6-6 and TRBJ2-2; 14 bases align to TRBD2. J gave up 8 bases and V 2 bases, and 1 base lay outside the gene matches. CDR3 size: 15 residues. Germline CDR1 reads MNHNY; CDR2 reads SVGAGI (reference sequence). This CDR3 is CASSYGTSGRGELFF. The CDR3 DNA reads TGTGCCAGCAGTTACGGGACTAGCGGGAGAGGGGAGCTGTTTTTT.

The chain couples TRBV6-5 to TRBJ1-4; D possibly corresponds to TRBD1 (5 bases). CDR3 length equals 13 residues. Germline CDR1 MNHEY, CDR2 SVGAGI. With 6 bases removed from V and 7 bases from J, the gap between germline ends came to 12 bases. The CDR3 DNA reads as TGTGCCAGCAGAGGGGACCGGAGTGAAAAACTGTTTTTT. It translates to CASRGDRSEKLFF.

This chain joins TRBV11-2 and TRBJ1-4; no definite D call. The CDR3 has 16 amino acids. Per germline, CDR1 SGHAT and CDR2 FQNNGV. The V gene lost 0 bases and the J gene lost 8 bases, with 16 bases spanning the gap. In nucleotides, the CDR3 is TGTGCCAGCAGCTTAGATTCCAAGGGAAAAGTGGAAAAACTGTTTTTT. Translating it yields CASSLDSKGKVEKLFF.

The chain has TRBV21-1 and TRBJ2-5; the table's D call, TRBD2, has no DNA check behind it. TRBV21-1 is flagged as a pseudogene. This CDR3 is built from 15 residues. CDR3 in DNA: TGTGCCAGCAGCATGACTAGCGGGAACCAAGAGACCCAGTACTTC. Protein: CASSMTSGNQETQYF.

V gene TRBV9 combines with J gene TRBJ2-2, with D perhaps TRBD1 or TRBD2 (6 bases each). V shed 4 bases and J shed 7 bases, with 20 bases lying between them. Germline lookup yields CDR1 SGDLS and CDR2 YYNGEE. The CDR3 is made up of 16 amino acids. In DNA, the CDR3 is TGTGCCAGCAGCCTACGGGACTTCCTGACAGGCGGGGAGCTGTTTTTT. Protein sequence: CASSLRDFLTGGELFF.

This clone is a singleton in its sample. The V and J genes are TRBV10-3 and TRBJ2-1, with D perhaps matching TRBD2 (6 bases). V dropped 2 bases and J dropped 0 bases, with 14 bases sitting between them. This CDR3 contains 17 residues. CDR1 and CDR2 from the germline V gene are ENHRY and SYGVKD. CDR3 in amino acids: CAISEREMGSSYNEQFF. CDR3 nucleotide sequence: TGTGCCATCAGTGAGCGGGAGATGGGGAGCTCCTACAATGAGCAGTTCTTC.

This clone was observed once. This sequence joins TRBV9 and TRBJ2-7, with 7 bases fitting TRBD2. The CDR3 has 15 residues. The trim removed 0 bases at V and 3 bases at J, leaving 6 bases unmatched. CDR1 is SGDLS and CDR2 is YYNGEE in the germline V gene. The CDR3 sequence: CASSVERGSGYEQYF. Here the CDR3 DNA reads TGTGCCAGCAGCGTAGAACGCGGGAGTGGCTACGAGCAGTACTTC.

The gene calls are TRBV5-4 and TRBJ2-6; possible D gene TRBD2, 6 bases. The CDR3 length is 17 residues. Germline values: CDR1 SGHNT, CDR2 YYREEE (reference sequence). V lost 6 bases to trimming and J lost 1 base, with 17 bases between them. The CDR3 spells CASTILGRGSGANVLTF. The CDR3 DNA reads as TGTGCCAGCACCATCTTGGGTCGGGGGTCTGGGGCCAACGTCCTGACTTTC.

The CDR3 here is CASTLNGGGYEQYF. CDR3 in DNA: TGTGCCAGCACCCTCAACGGAGGGGGGTACGAGCAGTACTTC. V is TRBV28 and J is TRBJ2-7; tentatively, D is TRBD1 or TRBD2 (6 bases each). The CDR3 covers 14 residues. V lost 7 bases to trimming and J lost 4 bases, with 17 bases between them. Per the germline V gene, CDR1 is MDHEN and CDR2 is SYDVKM.

This clone was found once. This chain connects TRBV29-1 to TRBJ2-3; D not resolved. Trimming took 3 bases from V and 2 from J, leaving 6 bases between them. Germline CDR1 SQVTM, CDR2 ANQGSEA. This CDR3 has 12 amino acids. The CDR3 protein is CSVESFTDTQYF. The CDR3 DNA reads as TGCAGCGTTGAGAGCTTCACAGATACGCAGTATTTT.

The chain is built from TRBV19 and TRBJ2-2; the match to TRBD2 covers 8 bases. The V gene's germline CDR1 is LNHDA and CDR2 SQIVND (reference sequence). The trim removed 1 base at V and 4 bases at J, leaving 8 bases unmatched. The CDR3 covers 17 residues. The CDR3 sequence is CASSIGGSGRTTGELFF. As DNA, the CDR3 is TGTGCCAGTAGTATAGGGGGAAGCGGGAGAACCACCGGGGAGCTGTTTTTT.

This chain links TRBV21-1 with TRBJ1-1; the table's D call TRBD1 went unverified against the DNA. TRBV21-1 is described as a pseudogene. This CDR3 is 18 amino acids long. The CDR3 sequence is CASSLTYRDRESDTEAFF. Here the CDR3 DNA reads TGTGCCAGCAGCCTTACGTACCGGGACAGGGAATCGGACACTGAAGCTTTCTTT.

The chain couples TRBV6-5 to TRBJ2-6; unclear D gene. V was shortened by 7 bases and J by 2 bases, with 9 bases between the two germline ends. Germline V gives CDR1 MNHEY, CDR2 SVGAGI. The CDR3 loop spans 14 amino acids. This CDR3 is CASTRDTGANVLTF. The CDR3 coding sequence is TGTGCCAGCACTAGGGATACTGGGGCCAACGTCCTGACTTTC.

V gene TRBV6-5 combines with J gene TRBJ2-7, with D tentatively TRBD1 (5 bases). Germline V CDR1 and CDR2: MNHEY, SVGAGI. This CDR3 spans 15 amino acids. V was shortened by 0 bases and J by 2 bases, with 11 bases between the two germline ends. This CDR3 reads CASSYSTAGPYEQYF. CDR3 DNA sequence: TGTGCCAGCAGTTACTCAACTGCAGGGCCCTACGAGCAGTACTTC.

V usage is TRBV25-1 and J usage is TRBJ2-5; 8 positions match TRBD1. Germline values: CDR1 MGHDK, CDR2 SYGVNS. The CDR3 sequence is 14 residues long. V gave up 7 bases and J gave up 0 bases; unmatched junction bases: 4. For the CDR3, the DNA is TGTGCCAGCAACCCACAGGGGGACCAAGAGACCCAGTACTTC. As protein: CASNPQGDQETQYF. Using reference TRBV25-1 and TRBJ2-5 for the parts outside the CDR3, the full variable domain is EADIYQTPRYLVIGTGKKITLECSQTMGHDKMYWYQQDPGMELHLIHYSYGVNSTEKGDLSSESTVSRIRTEHFPLTLESARPSHTSQYLCASNPQGDQETQYFGPGTRLLVL.

This chain connects TRBV4-1 to TRBJ2-3, with 14 bases that match TRBD2. The trim removed 4 bases at V and 5 bases at J, leaving 8 bases unmatched. This CDR3 is 17 amino acids long. The germline CDR1 and CDR2 sequences are MGHRA and YSYEKL. The CDR3 spells CASSRAGTSGGQDTQYF. The CDR3 bases are TGCGCCAGCAGCCGGGCAGGGACTAGCGGGGGCCAAGATACGCAGTATTTT.

This sequence joins TRBV6-1 and TRBJ2-1; 9 bases line up with TRBD2. The germline gives CDR1 MNHNS, CDR2 SASEGT. This CDR3 has 17 amino acids. Trimming at V came to 0 bases and at J to 5 bases, leaving 8 bases not matched to a gene. The CDR3 spells CASSEAPLAGWDNEQFF. The CDR3 coding sequence is TGTGCCAGCAGTGAAGCTCCCCTAGCGGGGTGGGACAATGAGCAGTTCTTC.

The gene calls are TRBV28 and TRBJ1-3; TRBD1 matches 10 bases. From germline, CDR1 is MDHEN and CDR2 SYDVKM. The CDR3 is 16 residues long. Losses at the gene ends were 6 bases for V and 5 bases for J; bases not matched to a gene: 10. The CDR3 sequence is CASSFQWDRGRNTIYF. CDR3 nucleotide sequence: TGTGCCAGCAGCTTCCAATGGGACAGGGGAAGAAACACCATATATTTT.

This chain uses TRBV7-2 with TRBJ2-1; possibly TRBD2 for D (5 bases). Per germline, CDR1 SGHTA and CDR2 FQGNSA. The V and J ends lost 2 bases and 0 bases respectively, with 11 bases between them. The CDR3 has 16 residues. CDR3 in DNA: TGTGCCAGCAGCTTAATGGGCACTAGCTCCTACAATGAGCAGTTCTTC. Translation: CASSLMGTSSYNEQFF.